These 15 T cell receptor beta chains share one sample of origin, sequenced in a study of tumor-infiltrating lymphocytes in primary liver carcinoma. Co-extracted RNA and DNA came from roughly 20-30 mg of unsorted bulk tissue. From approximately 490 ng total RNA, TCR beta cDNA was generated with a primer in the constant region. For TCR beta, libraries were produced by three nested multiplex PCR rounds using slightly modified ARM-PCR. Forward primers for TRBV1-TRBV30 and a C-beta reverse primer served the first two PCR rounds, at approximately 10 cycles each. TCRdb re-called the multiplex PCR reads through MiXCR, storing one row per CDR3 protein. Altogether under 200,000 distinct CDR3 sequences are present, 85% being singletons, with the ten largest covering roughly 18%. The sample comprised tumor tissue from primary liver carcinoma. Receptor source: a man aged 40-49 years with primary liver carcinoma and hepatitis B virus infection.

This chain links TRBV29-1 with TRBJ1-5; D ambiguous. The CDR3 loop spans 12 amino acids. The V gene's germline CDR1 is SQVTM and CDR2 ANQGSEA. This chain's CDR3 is CRDADGDQPQHF. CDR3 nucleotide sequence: TGCAGGGACGCGGACGGCGATCAGCCCCAGCATTTT.

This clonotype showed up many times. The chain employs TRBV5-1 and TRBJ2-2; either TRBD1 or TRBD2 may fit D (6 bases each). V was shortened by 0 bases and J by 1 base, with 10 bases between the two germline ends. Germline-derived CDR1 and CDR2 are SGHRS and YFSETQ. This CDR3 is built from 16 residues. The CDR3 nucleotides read TGCGCCAGCAGCTTGGCGGGGGCGCGGAACACCGGGGAGCTGTTTTTT. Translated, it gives CASSLAGARNTGELFF.

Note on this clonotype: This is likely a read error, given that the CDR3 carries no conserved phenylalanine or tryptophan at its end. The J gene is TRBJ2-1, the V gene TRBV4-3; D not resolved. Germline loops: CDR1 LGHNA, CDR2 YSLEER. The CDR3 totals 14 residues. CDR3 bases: TGCGCCAGCAGCCAAGATGCGTCCTACAATGAACAGTTCATC. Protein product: CASSQDASYNEQFI.

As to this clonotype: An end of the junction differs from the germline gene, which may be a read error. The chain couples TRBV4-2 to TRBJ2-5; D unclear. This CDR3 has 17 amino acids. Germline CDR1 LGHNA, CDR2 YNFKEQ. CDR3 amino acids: CVSSQKGTVTYQETRYF. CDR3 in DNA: TGCGTCAGCAGCCAAAAAGGTACGGTTACGTACCAAGAGACCCGGTACTTC.

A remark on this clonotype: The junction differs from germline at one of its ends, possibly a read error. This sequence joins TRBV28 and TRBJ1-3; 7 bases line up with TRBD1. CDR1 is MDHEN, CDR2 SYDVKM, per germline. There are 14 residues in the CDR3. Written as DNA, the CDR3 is TGTACCAGCAGTTCCTCTCAGGGGGGGAACACCATATATTTT. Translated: CTSSSSQGGNTIYF.

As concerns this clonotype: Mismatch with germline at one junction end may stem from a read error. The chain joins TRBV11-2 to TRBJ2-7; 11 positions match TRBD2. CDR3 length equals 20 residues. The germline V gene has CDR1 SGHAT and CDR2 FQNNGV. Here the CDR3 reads CTSSLREWRTSGLSSYEQYF. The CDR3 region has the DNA TGTACCAGCAGCCTGAGGGAGTGGAGGACTAGCGGGCTCAGCTCCTACGAGCAGTACTTC.

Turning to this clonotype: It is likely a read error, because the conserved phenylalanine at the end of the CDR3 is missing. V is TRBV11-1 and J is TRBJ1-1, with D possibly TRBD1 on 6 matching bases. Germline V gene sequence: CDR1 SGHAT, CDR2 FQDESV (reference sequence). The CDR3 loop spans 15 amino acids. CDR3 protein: CTSSPQQGRITEAFY. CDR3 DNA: TGTACCAGCAGCCCGCAACAGGGTCGTATCACTGAAGCTTTCTAT.

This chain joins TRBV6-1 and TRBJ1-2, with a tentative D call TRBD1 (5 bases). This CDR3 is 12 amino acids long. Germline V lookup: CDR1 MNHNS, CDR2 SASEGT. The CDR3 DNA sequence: TGTATCAGCAGAGGGGCGGACTATGGCTACACCTTC. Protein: CISRGADYGYTF.

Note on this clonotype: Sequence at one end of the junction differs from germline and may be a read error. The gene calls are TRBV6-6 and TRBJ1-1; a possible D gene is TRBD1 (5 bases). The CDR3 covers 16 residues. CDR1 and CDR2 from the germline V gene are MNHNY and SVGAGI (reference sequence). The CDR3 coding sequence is TGTGCCAGCGGCCTCCCCGAGGCAGGGCCGAACATTGAAGCTTTCTTT. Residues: CASGLPEAGPNIEAFF.

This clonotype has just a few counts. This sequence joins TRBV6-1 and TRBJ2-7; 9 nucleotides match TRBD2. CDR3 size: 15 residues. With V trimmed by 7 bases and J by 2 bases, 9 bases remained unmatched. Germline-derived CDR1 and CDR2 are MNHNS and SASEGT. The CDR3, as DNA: TGTGCCAGCACGCGTAGCGGGAGCCCTACCTACGAGCAGTACTTC. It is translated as CASTRSGSPTYEQYF.

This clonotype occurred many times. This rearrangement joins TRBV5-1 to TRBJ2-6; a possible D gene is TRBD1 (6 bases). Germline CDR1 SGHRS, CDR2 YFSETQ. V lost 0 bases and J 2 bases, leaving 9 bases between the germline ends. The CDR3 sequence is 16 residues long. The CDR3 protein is CASSLGQEAGANVLTF. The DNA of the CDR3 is TGCGCCAGCAGCTTGGGACAGGAAGCTGGGGCCAACGTCCTGACTTTC.

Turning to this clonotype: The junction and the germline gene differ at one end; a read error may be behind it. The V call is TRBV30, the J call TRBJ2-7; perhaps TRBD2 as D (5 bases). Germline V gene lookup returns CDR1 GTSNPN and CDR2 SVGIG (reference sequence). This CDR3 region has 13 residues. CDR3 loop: CSWSGGRAYEQYF. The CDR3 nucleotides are TGTTCCTGGAGTGGAGGAAGGGCCTACGAGCAGTACTTC.

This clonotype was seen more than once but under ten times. In DNA, the CDR3 is TGCAGCGTTGGTACTAACACGGCGAACACCGGGGAGCTGTTTTTT. Translating gives CSVGTNTANTGELFF. The chain recombines TRBV29-1 with TRBJ2-2; the D is unclear. Germline V gene sequence: CDR1 SQVTM, CDR2 ANQGSEA. CDR3 size: 15 residues. V was clipped by 4 bases and J by 0 bases, with 12 bases between them.

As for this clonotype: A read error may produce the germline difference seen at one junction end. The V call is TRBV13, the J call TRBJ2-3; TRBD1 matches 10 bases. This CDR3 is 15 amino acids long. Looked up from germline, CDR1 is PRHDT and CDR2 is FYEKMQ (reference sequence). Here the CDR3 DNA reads TGTGCTAGCAGACCTGGGACAGGGGGCACAGATACGCAGTATTTT. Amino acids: CASRPGTGGTDTQYF.

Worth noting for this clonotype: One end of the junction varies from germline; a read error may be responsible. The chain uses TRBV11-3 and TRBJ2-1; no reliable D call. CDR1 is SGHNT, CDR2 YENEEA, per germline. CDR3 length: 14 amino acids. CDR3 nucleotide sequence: TGTGCCAGTAGCTTTGGGGTCAACAACAATGAGCAGTTCTTC. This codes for CASSFGVNNNEQFF.